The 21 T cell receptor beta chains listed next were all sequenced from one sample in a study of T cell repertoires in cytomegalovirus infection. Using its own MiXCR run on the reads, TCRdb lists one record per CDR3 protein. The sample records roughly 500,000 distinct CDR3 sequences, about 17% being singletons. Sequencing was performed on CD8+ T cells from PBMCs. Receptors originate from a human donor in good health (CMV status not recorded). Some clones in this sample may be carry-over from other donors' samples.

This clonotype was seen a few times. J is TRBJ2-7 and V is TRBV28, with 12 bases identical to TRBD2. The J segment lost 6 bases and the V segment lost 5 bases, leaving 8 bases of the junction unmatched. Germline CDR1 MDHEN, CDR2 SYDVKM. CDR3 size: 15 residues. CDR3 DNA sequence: TGTGCCAGCAGTCGACGACTAGCGGGGGCTCTCGAGCAGTACTTC. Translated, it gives CASSRRLAGALEQYF. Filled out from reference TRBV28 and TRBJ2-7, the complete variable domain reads DVKVTQSSRYLVKRTGEKVFLECVQDMDHENMFWYRQDPGLGLRLIYFSYDVKMKEKGDIPEGYSVSREKKERFSLILESASTNQTSMYLCASSRRLAGALEQYFGPGTRLTVT.

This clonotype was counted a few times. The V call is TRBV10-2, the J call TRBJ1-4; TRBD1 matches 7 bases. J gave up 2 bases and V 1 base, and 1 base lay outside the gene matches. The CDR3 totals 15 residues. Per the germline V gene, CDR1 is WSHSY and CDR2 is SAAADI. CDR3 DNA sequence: TGCGCCAGCAGTGAGTACAGGGGTACTAATGAAAAACTGTTTTTT. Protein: CASSEYRGTNEKLFF.

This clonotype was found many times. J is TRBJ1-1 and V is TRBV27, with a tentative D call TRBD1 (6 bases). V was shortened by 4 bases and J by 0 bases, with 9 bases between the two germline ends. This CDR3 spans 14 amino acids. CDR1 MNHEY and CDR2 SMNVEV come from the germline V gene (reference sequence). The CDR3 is CASSSTGMNTEAFF. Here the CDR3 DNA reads TGTGCCAGCAGTTCGACAGGCATGAACACTGAAGCTTTCTTT.

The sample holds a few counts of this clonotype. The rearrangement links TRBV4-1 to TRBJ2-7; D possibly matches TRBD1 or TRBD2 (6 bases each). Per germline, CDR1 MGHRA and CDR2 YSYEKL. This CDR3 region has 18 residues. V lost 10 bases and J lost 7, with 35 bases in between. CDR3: CAICTGTRKRIGGIEQYF. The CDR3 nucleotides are TGCGCCATTTGTACAGGGACTCGTAAAAGGATAGGGGGAATTGAGCAGTACTTC.

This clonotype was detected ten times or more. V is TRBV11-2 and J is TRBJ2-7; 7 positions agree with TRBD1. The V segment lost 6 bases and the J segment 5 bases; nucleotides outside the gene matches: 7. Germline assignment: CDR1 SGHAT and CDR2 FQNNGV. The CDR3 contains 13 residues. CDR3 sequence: CASRQTGTHEQYF. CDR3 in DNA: TGTGCCAGCAGACAGACAGGGACCCACGAGCAGTACTTC. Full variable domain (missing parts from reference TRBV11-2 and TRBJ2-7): EAGVAQSPRYKIIEKRQSVAFWCNPISGHATLYWYQQILGQGPKLLIQFQNNGVVDDSQLPKDRFSAERLKGVDSTLKIQPAKLEDSAVYLCASRQTGTHEQYFGPGTRLTVT.

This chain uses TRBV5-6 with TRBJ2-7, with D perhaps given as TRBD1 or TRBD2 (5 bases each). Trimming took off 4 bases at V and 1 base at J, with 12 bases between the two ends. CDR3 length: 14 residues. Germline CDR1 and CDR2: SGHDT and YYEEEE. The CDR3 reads CASSPGPESYEQYF. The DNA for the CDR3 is TGTGCCAGCAGCCCGGGACCCGAATCCTACGAGCAGTACTTC. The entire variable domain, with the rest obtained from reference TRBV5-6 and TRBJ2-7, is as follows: DAGVTQSPTHLIKTRGQQVTLRCSPKSGHDTVSWYQQALGQGPQFIFQYYEEEERQRGNFPDRFSGHQFPNYSSELNVNALLLGDSALYLCASSPGPESYEQYFGPGTRLTVT.

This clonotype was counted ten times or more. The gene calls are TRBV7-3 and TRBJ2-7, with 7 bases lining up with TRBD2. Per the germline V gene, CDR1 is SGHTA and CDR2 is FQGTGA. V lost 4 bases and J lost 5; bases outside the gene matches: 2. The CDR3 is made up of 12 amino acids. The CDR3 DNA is TGTGCCAGCAGCTCCGGGAGGAACGAGCAGTACTTC. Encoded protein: CASSSGRNEQYF.

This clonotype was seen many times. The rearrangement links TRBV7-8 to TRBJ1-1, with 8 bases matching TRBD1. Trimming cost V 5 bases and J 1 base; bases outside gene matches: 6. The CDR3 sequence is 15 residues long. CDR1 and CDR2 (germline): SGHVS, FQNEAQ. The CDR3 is CASSVGTGRNTEAFF. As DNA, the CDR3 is TGTGCCAGCAGCGTGGGGACAGGAAGGAACACTGAAGCTTTCTTT. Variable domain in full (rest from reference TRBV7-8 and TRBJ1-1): GAGVSQSPRYKVAKRGQDVALRCDPISGHVSLFWYQQALGQGPEFLTYFQNEAQLDKSGLPSDRFFAERPEGSVSTLKIQRTQQEDSAVYLCASSVGTGRNTEAFFGQGTRLTVV.

In nucleotides, the CDR3 is TGTGCCAGCAGCTTGGCGGGACAGGCCTTATCAGATACGCAGTATTTT. Its translation is CASSLAGQALSDTQYF. The chain is built from TRBV5-4 and TRBJ2-3, with 8 bases aligning to TRBD1. There are 16 residues in the CDR3. V shed 0 bases, J shed 4 bases, and the junction held 7 bases outside the gene matches. The germline V gene encodes CDR1 SGHNT and CDR2 YYREEE (reference sequence).

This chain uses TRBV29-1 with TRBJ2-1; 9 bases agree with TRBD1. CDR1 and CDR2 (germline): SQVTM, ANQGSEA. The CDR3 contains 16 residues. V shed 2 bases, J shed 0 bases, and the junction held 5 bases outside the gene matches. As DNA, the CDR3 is TGCAGCGTTGAATTCCCGGGACAGGGCTCCTACAATGAGCAGTTCTTC. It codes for CSVEFPGQGSYNEQFF.

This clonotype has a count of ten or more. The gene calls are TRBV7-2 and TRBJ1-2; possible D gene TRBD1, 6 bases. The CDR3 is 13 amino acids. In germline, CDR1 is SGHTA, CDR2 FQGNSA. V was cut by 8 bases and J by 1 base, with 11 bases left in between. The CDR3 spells CASSEGGNYGYTF. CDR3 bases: TGTGCCAGCTCGGAGGGGGGTAACTATGGCTACACCTTC.

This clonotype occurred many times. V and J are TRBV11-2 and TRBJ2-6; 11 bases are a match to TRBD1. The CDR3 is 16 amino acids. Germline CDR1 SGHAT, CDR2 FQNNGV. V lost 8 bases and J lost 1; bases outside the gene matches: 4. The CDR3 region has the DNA TGTGCCAGCGCCGGGACAGGGGGGTCTGGGGCCAACGTCCTGACTTTC. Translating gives CASAGTGGSGANVLTF. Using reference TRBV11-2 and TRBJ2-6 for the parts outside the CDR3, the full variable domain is EAGVAQSPRYKIIEKRQSVAFWCNPISGHATLYWYQQILGQGPKLLIQFQNNGVVDDSQLPKDRFSAERLKGVDSTLKIQPAKLEDSAVYLCASAGTGGSGANVLTFGAGSRLTVL.

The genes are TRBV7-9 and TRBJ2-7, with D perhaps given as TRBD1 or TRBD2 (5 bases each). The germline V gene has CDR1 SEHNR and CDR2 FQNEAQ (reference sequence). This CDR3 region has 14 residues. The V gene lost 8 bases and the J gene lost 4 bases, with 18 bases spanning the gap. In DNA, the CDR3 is TGTGCCAGCCGTTTTGCAGGGACGGGATACGAGCAGTACTTC. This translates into CASRFAGTGYEQYF.

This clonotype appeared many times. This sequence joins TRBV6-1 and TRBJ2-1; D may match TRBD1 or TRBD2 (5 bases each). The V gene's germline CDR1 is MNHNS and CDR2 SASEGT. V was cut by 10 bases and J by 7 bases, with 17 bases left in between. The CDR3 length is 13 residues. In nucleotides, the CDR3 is TGTGCCACCCCCGGGGACCAGTGGAATGAGCAGTTCTTC. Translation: CATPGDQWNEQFF.

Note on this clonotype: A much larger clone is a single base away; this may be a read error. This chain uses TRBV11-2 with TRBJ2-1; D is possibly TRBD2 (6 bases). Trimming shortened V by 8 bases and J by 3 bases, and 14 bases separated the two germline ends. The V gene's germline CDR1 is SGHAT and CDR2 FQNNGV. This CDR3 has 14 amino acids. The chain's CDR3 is CASGGTPNYNEQFF. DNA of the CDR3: TGTGCCAGCGGGGGGACTCCGAACTACAATGAGCAGTTCTTC.

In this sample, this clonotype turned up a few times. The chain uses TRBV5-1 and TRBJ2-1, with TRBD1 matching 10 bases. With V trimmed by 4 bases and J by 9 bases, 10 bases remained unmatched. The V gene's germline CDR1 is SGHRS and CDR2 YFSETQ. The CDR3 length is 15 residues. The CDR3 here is CASSDPGQGIFEQFF. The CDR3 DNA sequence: TGCGCCAGCAGCGATCCGGGACAGGGGATTTTTGAGCAGTTCTTC.

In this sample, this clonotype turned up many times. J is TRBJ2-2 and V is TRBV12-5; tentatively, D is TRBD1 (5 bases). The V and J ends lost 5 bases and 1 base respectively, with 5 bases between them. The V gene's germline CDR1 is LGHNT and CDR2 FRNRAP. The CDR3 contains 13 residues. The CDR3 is CASGTGNTGELFF. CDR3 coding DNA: TGTGCTAGTGGTACAGGGAACACCGGGGAGCTGTTTTTT.

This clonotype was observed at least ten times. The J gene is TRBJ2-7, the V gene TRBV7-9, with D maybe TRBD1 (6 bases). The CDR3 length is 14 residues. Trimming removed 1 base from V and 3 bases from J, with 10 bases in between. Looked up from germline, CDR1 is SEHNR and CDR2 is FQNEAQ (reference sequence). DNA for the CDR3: TGTGCCAGCAGCTTAGGACAGGACTTCTACGAGCAGTACTTC. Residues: CASSLGQDFYEQYF.

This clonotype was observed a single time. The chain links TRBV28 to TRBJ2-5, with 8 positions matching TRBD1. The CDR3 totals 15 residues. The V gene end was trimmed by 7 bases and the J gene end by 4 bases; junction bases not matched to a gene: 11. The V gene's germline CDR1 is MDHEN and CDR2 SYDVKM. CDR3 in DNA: TGTGCCAGCACCCCGGCTTCACAGGGGGGAGAGACCCAGTACTTC. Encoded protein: CASTPASQGGETQYF.

Here the CDR3 reads CASSLARGRGAFF. The CDR3, as DNA: TGTGCCAGCAGTCTAGCCCGGGGCCGCGGAGCTTTCTTT. This chain uses TRBV27 with TRBJ1-1; D perhaps matches TRBD1 (5 bases). CDR3 length: 13 residues. V lost 5 bases and J 10 bases, leaving 17 bases between the germline ends. CDR1 is MNHEY, CDR2 SMNVEV, per germline (reference sequence).

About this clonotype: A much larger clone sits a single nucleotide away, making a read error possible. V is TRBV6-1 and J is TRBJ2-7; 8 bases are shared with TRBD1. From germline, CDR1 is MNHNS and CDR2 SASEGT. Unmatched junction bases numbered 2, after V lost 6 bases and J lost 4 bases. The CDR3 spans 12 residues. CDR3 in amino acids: CASRYRGYEQYF. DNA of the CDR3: TGTGCCAGCAGGTACAGGGGGTACGAGCAGTACTTC.